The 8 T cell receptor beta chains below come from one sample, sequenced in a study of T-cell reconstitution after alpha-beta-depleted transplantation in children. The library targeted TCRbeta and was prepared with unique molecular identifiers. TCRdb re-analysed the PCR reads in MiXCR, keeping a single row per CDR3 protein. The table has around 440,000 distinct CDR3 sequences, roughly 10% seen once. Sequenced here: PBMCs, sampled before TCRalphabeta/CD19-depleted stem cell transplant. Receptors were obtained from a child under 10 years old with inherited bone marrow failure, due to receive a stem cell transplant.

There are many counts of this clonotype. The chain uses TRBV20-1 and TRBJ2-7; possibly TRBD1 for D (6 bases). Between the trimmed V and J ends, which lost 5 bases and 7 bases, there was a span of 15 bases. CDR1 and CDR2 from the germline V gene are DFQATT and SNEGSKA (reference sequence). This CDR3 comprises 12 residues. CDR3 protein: CSARSTGLEQYF. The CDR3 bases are TGCAGTGCTCGTTCGACAGGTCTAGAGCAGTACTTC.

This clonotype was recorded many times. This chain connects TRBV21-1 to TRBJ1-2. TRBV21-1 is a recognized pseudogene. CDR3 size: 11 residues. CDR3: CASSKGWGHRF. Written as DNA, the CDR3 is TGTGCCAGCAGCAAAGGGTGGGGACACCGTTTC.

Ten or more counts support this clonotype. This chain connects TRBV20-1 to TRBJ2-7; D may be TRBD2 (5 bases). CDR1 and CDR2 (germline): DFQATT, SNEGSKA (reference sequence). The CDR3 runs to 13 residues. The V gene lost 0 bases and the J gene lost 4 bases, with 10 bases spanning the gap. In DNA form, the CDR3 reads TGCAGTGCTAGAGATCCGGGGAGATACGAGCAGTACTTC. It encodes CSARDPGRYEQYF.

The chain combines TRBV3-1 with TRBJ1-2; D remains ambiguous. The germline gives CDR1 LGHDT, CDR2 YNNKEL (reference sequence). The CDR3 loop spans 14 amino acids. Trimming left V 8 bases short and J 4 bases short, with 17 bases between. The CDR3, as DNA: TGTGCCAGCGGGGTTGGGGTGTTAGGCTATGGCTACACCTTC. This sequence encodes CASGVGVLGYGYTF.

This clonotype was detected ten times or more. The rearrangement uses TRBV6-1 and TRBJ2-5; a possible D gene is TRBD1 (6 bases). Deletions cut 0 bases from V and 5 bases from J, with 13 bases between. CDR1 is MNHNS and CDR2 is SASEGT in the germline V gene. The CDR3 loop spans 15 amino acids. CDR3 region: CASSEARVRGETQYF. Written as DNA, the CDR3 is TGTGCCAGCAGTGAAGCGCGGGTCAGGGGTGAGACCCAGTACTTC.

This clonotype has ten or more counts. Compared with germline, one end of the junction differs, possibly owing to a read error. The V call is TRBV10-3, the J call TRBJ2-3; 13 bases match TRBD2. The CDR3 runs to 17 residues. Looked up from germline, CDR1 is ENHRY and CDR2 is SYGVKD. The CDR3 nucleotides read TGTGCCAGCAGTGAGACGACTAGCGGGGGGTGGGCAGATACGCAGTATTTT. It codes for CASSETTSGGWADTQYF.

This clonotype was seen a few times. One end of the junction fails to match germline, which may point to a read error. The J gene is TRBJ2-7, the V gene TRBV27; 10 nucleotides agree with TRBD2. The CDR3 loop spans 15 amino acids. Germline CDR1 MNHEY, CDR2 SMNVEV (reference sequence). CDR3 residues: CVSRRSSGSSYEQYF. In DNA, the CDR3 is TGTGTCAGCAGGCGGTCTAGCGGGAGCTCCTACGAGCAGTACTTC.

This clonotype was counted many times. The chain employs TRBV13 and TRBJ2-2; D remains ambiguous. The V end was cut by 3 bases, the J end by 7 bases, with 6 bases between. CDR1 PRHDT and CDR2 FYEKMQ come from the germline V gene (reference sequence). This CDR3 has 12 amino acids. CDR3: CASSFKVGELFF. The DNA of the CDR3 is TGTGCCAGCAGCTTTAAGGTCGGGGAGCTGTTTTTT.